One and the same sample provided the 15 T cell receptor beta chains below, sequenced in a study of T cell responses to AZD1222 COVID-19 vaccine (dated by TCRdb to about 2021). The library was produced with the immunoSEQ multiplex PCR assay. TCRdb retrieved this table from immuneACCESS and kept in-frame rearrangements only. Not all clones are present; in checked studies, unresolved V genes account for under half, and no reason is known for the remainder. This sample lists 200,000 to 250,000 clones; about 93% were detected once. Less than 1.2% of the sample goes to the ten largest clones. The meaning of the sample's time point label: baseline before first vaccination. The sample's treatment or condition, from its label and the paper: meningococcal conjugate vaccine given as trial control. The sample in question was peripheral blood, obtained on day 0 of MenACWY control vaccination. These receptors were taken from an adult in good health.

The chain employs TRBV5-8 and TRBJ2-1; D remains ambiguous. Germline CDR1 SGHTS, CDR2 YDEGEE. Trimming cost V 0 bases and J 9 bases, with 13 bases left between them. CDR3 size: 14 residues. The CDR3 nucleotides are TGTGCCAGCAGCTTGGAAGGTGATGGTGTTGAGCAGTTCTTC. Protein sequence: CASSLEGDGVEQFF.

The chain is built from TRBV6-5 and TRBJ1-2; TRBD1 is a possible D gene (6 bases). In germline, CDR1 is MNHEY, CDR2 SVGAGI. This CDR3 has 14 amino acids. V shed 2 bases and J shed 6 bases, with 13 bases lying between them. CDR3 in DNA: TGTGCCAGCAGTTACAACGGCAGGGGTAATGGCTACACCTTC. Encoded protein: CASSYNGRGNGYTF.

V and J are TRBV5-6 and TRBJ1-3; the D is unclear. Deletions cut 0 bases from V and 4 bases from J, with 14 bases between. The germline V gene has CDR1 SGHDT and CDR2 YYEEEE. The CDR3 covers 16 residues. CDR3 coding DNA: TGTGCCAGCAGCTTGGGGCCAACCAATTTAGGAAACACCATATATTTT. This sequence encodes CASSLGPTNLGNTIYF.

The V gene is TRBV3-1 (or the pseudogene TRBV3-2), the J gene TRBJ1-5; D unresolved. Trimming left V 1 base short and J 1 base short, with 5 bases between. The CDR3 consists of 14 residues. The germline gives CDR1 LGHDT, CDR2 YNNKEL (reference sequence). The CDR3, as DNA: TGTGCCAGCAGCCAAGGCCCCAGCAATCAGCCCCAGCATTTT. It codes for CASSQGPSNQPQHF.

The chain combines TRBV6-5 with TRBJ1-5; D gene ambiguous. CDR3 length: 14 amino acids. V lost 6 bases to trimming and J lost 6 bases, with 15 bases between them. The germline gives CDR1 MNHEY, CDR2 SVGAGI. The CDR3 reads CASSLQKWGQPQHF. CDR3 in DNA: TGTGCCAGCAGCCTCCAAAAGTGGGGTCAGCCCCAGCATTTT.

V usage is TRBV30 and J usage is TRBJ1-5; D might be TRBD1 (5 bases). Germline V lookup: CDR1 GTSNPN, CDR2 SVGIG (reference sequence). The CDR3 runs to 13 residues. The V and J ends lost 2 bases and 7 bases respectively, with 12 bases between them. CDR3 DNA sequence: TGTGCCTGGAGTATGGGGCCAGGGCAGCCCCAGCATTTT. This sequence encodes CAWSMGPGQPQHF.

V gene TRBV2 combines with J gene TRBJ2-2; D gene unclear. The V gene lost 6 bases and the J gene lost 7 bases, with 15 bases spanning the gap. The CDR3 extends over 14 amino acids. The germline CDR1 and CDR2 sequences are SNHLY and FYNNEI. The CDR3 region is CASRGPRWGGELFF. In DNA, the CDR3 is TGTGCCAGCAGGGGTCCCAGATGGGGCGGGGAGCTGTTTTTT. Based on the CDR3 plus reference TRBV2 and TRBJ2-2, the full variable domain is EPEVTQTPSHQVTQMGQEVILRCVPISNHLYFYWYRQILGQKVEFLVSFYNNEISEKSEIFDDQFSVERPDGSNFTLKIRSTKLEDSAMYFCASRGPRWGGELFFGEGSRLTVL.

The table lists this clone with a count of one. The gene calls are TRBV30 and TRBJ1-5; D is unclear. Trimming pared 3 bases from V and 3 bases from J, leaving 9 bases between. The CDR3 covers 13 residues. Germline V CDR1 and CDR2: GTSNPN, SVGIG (reference sequence). The CDR3: CAWSPMANQPQHF. The CDR3 DNA reads as TGTGCCTGGAGCCCTATGGCCAATCAGCCCCAGCATTTT. Full variable domain (outside the CDR3, taken from reference TRBV30 and TRBJ1-5): SQTIHQWPATLVQPVGSPLSLECTVEGTSNPNLYWYRQAAGRGLQLLFYSVGIGQISSEVPQNLSASRPQDRQFILSSKKLLLSDSGFYLCAWSPMANQPQHFGDGTRLSIL.

The V gene is TRBV7-2, the J gene TRBJ2-3; 8 bases are shared with TRBD2. Germline loops: CDR1 SGHTA, CDR2 FQGNSA. J lost 5 bases, V lost 5 bases, and 15 bases had no gene match. This CDR3 comprises 17 residues. The CDR3 loop is CASSPQRYGGAGDTQYF. CDR3 bases: TGTGCCAGCAGCCCCCAACGTTACGGGGGGGCTGGAGATACGCAGTATTTT.

The rearrangement joins TRBV7-3 to TRBJ1-1; D ambiguous. Germline-derived CDR1 and CDR2 are SGHTA and FQGTGA. The CDR3 has 13 residues. Trimming pared 4 bases from V and 3 bases from J, leaving 9 bases between. CDR3 in amino acids: CASSSQADTEAFF. The DNA of the CDR3 is TGTGCCAGCAGCTCCCAGGCGGACACTGAAGCTTTCTTT.

The chain uses TRBV10-3 and TRBJ1-1; 11 nucleotides line up with TRBD1. V shed 6 bases, J shed 0 bases, and the junction held 3 bases outside the gene matches. The CDR3 totals 15 residues. Germline values: CDR1 ENHRY, CDR2 SYGVKD. The CDR3 loop reads CAIRDRGHVNTEAFF. The CDR3 DNA reads as TGTGCCATCAGGGACAGGGGGCACGTGAACACTGAAGCTTTCTTT.

V and J are TRBV18 and TRBJ1-1; D ambiguous. Germline CDR1 KGHSH, CDR2 LQKENI. This CDR3 contains 13 residues. Trimming cost V 5 bases and J 0 bases, with 7 bases left between them. Written as DNA, the CDR3 is TGTGCCAGCTCAGAAGATATGAACACTGAAGCTTTCTTT. The encoded protein is CASSEDMNTEAFF.

This rearrangement joins TRBV19 to TRBJ1-5; tentative D call: TRBD1 (5 bases). The CDR3 runs 14 residues. The ends were cut back, 5 bases at V and 2 bases at J, with 10 bases in the middle. Germline V gene data show CDR1 as LNHDA and CDR2 as SQIVND (reference sequence). The CDR3 here is CASSEGGGNQPQHF. For the CDR3, the DNA is TGTGCCAGTAGTGAGGGAGGGGGCAATCAGCCCCAGCATTTT.

The chain has TRBV5-1 and TRBJ1-6; weak D call: TRBD1 (5 bases). Per the germline V gene, CDR1 is SGHRS and CDR2 is YFSETQ. The germline V and J ends were trimmed by 2 bases and 9 bases, with 12 bases remaining between them. The CDR3 loop spans 14 amino acids. The DNA of the CDR3 is TGCGCCAGCAGCTTCGGGACCTCAAGTTCACCCCTCCACTTT. It specifies CASSFGTSSSPLHF.

Here the CDR3 reads CASSFGTEAFF. In nucleotides, the CDR3 is TGTGCCAGCAGCTTCGGGACAGAAGCTTTCTTT. This chain connects TRBV11-2 to TRBJ1-1; D is possibly TRBD1 (6 bases). CDR1 and CDR2 (germline): SGHAT, FQNNGV. The CDR3 is 11 residues long. The ends were cut back, 3 bases at V and 8 bases at J, with 7 bases in the middle. Full variable domain (remainder filled in from reference TRBV11-2 and TRBJ1-1): EAGVAQSPRYKIIEKRQSVAFWCNPISGHATLYWYQQILGQGPKLLIQFQNNGVVDDSQLPKDRFSAERLKGVDSTLKIQPAKLEDSAVYLCASSFGTEAFFGQGTRLTVV.